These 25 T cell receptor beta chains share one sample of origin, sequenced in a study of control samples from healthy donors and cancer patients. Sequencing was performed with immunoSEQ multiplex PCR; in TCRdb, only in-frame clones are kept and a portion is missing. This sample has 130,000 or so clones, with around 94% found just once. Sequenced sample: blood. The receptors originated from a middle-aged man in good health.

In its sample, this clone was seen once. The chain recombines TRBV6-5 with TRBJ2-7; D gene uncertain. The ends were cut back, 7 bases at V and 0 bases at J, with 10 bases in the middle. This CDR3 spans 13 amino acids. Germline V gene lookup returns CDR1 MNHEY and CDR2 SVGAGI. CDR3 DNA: TGTGCCAGCACCCACGGCATCTCCTACGAGCAGTACTTC. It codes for CASTHGISYEQYF.

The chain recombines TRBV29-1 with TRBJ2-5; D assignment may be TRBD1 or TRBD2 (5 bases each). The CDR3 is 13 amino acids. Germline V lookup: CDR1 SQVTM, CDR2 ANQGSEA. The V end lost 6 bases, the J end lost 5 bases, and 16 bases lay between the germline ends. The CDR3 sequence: CSVGDGVGETQYF. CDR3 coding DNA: TGCAGCGTGGGGGACGGGGTCGGGGAGACCCAGTACTTC.

The CDR3 region has the DNA TGTGCCAGCAGTGAATTGTCAGGGAGAGAGACCCAGTACTTC. This encodes CASSELSGRETQYF. The V call is TRBV6-1, the J call TRBJ2-5, with D possibly being TRBD1 or TRBD2 (5 bases each). CDR1 and CDR2 (germline): MNHNS, SASEGT. This CDR3 comprises 14 residues. V lost 2 bases and J lost 4, with 11 bases in between.

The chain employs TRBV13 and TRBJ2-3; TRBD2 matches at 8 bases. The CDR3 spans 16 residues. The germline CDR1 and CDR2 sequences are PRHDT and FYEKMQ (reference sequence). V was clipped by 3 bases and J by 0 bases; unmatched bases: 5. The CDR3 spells CASSFLAGESTDTQYF. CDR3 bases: TGTGCCAGCAGCTTTCTAGCGGGTGAAAGCACAGATACGCAGTATTTT.

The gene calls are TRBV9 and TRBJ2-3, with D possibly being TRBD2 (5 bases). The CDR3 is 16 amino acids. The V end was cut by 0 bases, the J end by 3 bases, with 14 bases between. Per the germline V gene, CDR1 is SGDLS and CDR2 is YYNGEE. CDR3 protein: CASSVGADSRTDTQYF. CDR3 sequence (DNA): TGTGCCAGCAGCGTAGGAGCGGATAGCAGAACAGATACGCAGTATTTT.

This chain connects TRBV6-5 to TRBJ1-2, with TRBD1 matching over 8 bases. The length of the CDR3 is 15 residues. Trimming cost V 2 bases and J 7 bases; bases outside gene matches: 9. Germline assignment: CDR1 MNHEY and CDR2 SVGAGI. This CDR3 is CASSYPDGRGLGYTF. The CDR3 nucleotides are TGTGCCAGCAGTTACCCCGATGGCAGGGGGCTTGGCTACACCTTC.

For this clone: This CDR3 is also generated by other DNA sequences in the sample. Written as DNA, the CDR3 is TGTGCCAGCAGCTTGGGCGGGGGGGCCTTAGATACGCAGTATTTT. Residues: CASSLGGGALDTQYF. The chain uses TRBV7-3 and TRBJ2-3, with 9 bases fitting TRBD2. V lost 3 bases to trimming and J lost 5 bases; unmatched junction nucleotides: 6. The CDR3 has 15 amino acids. The germline V gene encodes CDR1 SGHTA and CDR2 FQGTGA.

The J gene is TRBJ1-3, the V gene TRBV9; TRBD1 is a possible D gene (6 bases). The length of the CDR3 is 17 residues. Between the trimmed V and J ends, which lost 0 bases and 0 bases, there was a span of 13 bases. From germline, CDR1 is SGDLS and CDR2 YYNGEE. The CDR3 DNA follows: TGTGCCAGCAGCGTAGACCCTGGGGGCCTCTCTGGAAACACCATATATTTT. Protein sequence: CASSVDPGGLSGNTIYF.

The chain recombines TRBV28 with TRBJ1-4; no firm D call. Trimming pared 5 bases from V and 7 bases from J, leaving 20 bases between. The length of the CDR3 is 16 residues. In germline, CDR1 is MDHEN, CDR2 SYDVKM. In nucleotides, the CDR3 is TGTGCCAGCAGTCAGAGGAAGCTGGCTAAGACTGAAAAACTGTTTTTT. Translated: CASSQRKLAKTEKLFF. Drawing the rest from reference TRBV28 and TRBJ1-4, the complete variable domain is DVKVTQSSRYLVKRTGEKVFLECVQDMDHENMFWYRQDPGLGLRLIYFSYDVKMKEKGDIPEGYSVSREKKERFSLILESASTNQTSMYLCASSQRKLAKTEKLFFGSGTQLSVL.

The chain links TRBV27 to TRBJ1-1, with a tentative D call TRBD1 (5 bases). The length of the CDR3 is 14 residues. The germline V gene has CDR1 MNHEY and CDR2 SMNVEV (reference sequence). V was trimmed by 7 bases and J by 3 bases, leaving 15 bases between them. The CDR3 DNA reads TGTGCCAGCAAAGACAGAGCCGGGGACACTGAAGCTTTCTTT. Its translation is CASKDRAGDTEAFF.

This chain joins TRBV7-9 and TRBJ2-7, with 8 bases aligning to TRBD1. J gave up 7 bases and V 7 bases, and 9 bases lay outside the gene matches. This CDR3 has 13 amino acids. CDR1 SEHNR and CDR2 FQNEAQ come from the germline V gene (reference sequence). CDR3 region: CASTSDRVWEQYF. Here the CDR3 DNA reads TGTGCCAGCACCTCGGACAGGGTGTGGGAGCAGTACTTC.

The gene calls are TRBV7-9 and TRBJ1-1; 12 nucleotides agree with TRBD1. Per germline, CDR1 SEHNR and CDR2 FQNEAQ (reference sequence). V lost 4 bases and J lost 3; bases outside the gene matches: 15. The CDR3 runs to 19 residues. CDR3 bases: TGTGCCAGCAGCTCCTTTAAGGCGGGACAGGGGGCGCGTTACACTGAAGCTTTCTTT. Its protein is CASSSFKAGQGARYTEAFF.

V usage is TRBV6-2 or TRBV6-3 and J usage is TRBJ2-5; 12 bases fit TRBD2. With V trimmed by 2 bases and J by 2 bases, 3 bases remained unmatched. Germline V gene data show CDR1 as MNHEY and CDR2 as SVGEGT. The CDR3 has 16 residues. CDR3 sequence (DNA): TGTGCCAGCAGTTACGGCGGACTAGCGGGGCAAGAGACCCAGTACTTC. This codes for CASSYGGLAGQETQYF.

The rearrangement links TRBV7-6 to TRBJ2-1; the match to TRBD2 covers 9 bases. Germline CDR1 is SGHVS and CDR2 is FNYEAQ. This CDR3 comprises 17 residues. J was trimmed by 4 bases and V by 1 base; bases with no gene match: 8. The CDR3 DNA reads TGTGCCAGCAGCTTAGTGGCTAGCGGGGATCTATACAATGAGCAGTTCTTC. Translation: CASSLVASGDLYNEQFF.

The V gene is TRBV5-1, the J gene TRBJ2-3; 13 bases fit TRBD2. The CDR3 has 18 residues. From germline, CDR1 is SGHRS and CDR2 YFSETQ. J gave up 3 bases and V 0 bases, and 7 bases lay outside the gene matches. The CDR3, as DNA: TGCGCCAGCAGCTTGGAACTAGCGGGAGGGCCGGGGACAGATACGCAGTATTTT. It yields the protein CASSLELAGGPGTDTQYF. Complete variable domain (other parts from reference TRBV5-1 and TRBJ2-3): KAGVTQTPRYLIKTRGQQVTLSCSPISGHRSVSWYQQTPGQGLQFLFEYFSETQRNKGNFPGRFSGRQFSNSRSEMNVSTLELGDSALYLCASSLELAGGPGTDTQYFGPGTRLTVL.

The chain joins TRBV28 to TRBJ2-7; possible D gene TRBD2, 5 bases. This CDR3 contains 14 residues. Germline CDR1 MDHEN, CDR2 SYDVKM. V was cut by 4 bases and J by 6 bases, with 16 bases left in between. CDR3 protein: CASSSRQEAGEQYF. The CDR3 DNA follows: TGTGCCAGCAGTTCTAGGCAGGAGGCGGGCGAGCAGTACTTC.

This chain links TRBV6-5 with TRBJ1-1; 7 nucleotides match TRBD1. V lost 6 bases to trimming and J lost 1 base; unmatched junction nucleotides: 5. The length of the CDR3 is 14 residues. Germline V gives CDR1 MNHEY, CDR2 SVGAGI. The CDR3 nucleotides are TGTGCCAGCAGACTTGGGGACAGGAACACTGAAGCTTTCTTT. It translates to CASRLGDRNTEAFF.

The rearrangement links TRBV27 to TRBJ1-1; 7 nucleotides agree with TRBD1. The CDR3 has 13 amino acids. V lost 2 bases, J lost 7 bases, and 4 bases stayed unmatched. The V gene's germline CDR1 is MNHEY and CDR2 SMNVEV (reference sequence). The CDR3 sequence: CASSLRAGGEAFF. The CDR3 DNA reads TGTGCCAGCAGTTTAAGGGCAGGGGGTGAAGCTTTCTTT.

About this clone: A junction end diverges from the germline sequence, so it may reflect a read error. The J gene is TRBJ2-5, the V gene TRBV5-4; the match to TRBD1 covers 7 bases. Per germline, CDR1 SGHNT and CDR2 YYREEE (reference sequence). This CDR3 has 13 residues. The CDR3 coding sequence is TGTGCCAGCACCTTGGGACAGAAAGAGACCCAGTACTTC. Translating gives CASTLGQKETQYF.

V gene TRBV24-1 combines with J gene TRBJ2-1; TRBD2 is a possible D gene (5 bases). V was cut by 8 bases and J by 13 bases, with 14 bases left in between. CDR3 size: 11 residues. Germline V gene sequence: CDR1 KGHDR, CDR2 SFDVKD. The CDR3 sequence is CATKLEGEQFF. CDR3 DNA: TGTGCCACCAAACTAGAGGGTGAACAGTTCTTC.

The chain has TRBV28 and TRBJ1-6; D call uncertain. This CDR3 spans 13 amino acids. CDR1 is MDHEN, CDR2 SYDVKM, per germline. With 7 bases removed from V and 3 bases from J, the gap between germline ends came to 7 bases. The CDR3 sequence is CASIDLYNSPLHF. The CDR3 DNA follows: TGTGCCAGCATAGATCTCTATAATTCACCCCTCCACTTT.

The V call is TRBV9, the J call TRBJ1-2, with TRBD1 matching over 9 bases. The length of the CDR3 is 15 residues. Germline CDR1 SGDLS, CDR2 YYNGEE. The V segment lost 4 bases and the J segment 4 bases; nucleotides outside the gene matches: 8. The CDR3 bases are TGTGCCAGCAGCCAAGGGACAGGGAAAGGCTATGGCTACACCTTC. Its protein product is CASSQGTGKGYGYTF.

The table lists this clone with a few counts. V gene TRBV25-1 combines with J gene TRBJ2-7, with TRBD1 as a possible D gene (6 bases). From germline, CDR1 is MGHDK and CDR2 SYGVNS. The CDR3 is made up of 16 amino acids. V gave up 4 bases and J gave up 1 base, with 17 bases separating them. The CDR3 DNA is TGTGCCAGCAGTGTGACAGGTGAGGGCAATTCCTACGAGCAGTACTTC. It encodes CASSVTGEGNSYEQYF.

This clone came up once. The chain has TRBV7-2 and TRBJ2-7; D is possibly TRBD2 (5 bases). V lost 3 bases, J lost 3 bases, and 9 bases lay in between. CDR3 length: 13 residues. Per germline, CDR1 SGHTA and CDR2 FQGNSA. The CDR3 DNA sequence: TGTGCCAGCAGCTTGGGAGAATTCTACGAGCAGTACTTC. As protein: CASSLGEFYEQYF.

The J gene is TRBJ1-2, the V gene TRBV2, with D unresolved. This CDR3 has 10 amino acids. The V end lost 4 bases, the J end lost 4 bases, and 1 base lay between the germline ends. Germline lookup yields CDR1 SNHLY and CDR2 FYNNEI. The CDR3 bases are TGTGCCAGCAGTGGCTATGGCTACACCTTC. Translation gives CASSGYGYTF.